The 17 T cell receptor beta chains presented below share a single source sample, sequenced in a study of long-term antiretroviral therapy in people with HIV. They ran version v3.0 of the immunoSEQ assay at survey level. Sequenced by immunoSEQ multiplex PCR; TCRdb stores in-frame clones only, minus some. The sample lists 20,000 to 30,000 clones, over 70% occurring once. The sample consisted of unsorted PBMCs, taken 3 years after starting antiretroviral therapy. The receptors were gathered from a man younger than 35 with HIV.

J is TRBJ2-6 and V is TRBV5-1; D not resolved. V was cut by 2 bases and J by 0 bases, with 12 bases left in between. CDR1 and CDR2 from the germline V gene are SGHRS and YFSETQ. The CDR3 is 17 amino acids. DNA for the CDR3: TGCGCCAGCAGCTTAAATTACGGAAGCTCTGGGGCCAACGTCCTGACTTTC. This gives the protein CASSLNYGSSGANVLTF. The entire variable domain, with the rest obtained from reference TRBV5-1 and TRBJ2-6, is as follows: KAGVTQTPRYLIKTRGQQVTLSCSPISGHRSVSWYQQTPGQGLQFLFEYFSETQRNKGNFPGRFSGRQFSNSRSEMNVSTLELGDSALYLCASSLNYGSSGANVLTFGAGSRLTVL.

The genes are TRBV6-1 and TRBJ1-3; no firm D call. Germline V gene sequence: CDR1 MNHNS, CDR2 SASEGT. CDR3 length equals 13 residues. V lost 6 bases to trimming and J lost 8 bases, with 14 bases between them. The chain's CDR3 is CASSSSLRHTIYF. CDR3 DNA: TGTGCCAGCAGCAGCTCACTCAGGCACACCATATATTTT.

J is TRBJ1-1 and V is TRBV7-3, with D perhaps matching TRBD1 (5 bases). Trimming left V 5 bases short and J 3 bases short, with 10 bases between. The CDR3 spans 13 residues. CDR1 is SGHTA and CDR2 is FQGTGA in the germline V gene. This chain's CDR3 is CASSRGVYTEAFF. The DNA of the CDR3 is TGTGCCAGCAGCCGGGGCGTATACACTGAAGCTTTCTTT.

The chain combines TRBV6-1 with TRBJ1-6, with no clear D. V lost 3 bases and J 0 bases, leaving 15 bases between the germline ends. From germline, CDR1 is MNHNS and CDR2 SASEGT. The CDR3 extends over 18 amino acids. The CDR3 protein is CASSEPAFQSSYNSPLHF. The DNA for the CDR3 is TGTGCCAGCAGTGAGCCTGCCTTTCAGAGCTCCTATAATTCACCCCTCCACTTT.

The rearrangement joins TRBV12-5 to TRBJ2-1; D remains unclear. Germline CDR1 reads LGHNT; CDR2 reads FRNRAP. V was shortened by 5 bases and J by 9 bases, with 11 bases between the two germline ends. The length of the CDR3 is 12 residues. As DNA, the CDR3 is TGTGCTAGTGGTCTCCCGCTTGGTGAGCAGTTCTTC. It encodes CASGLPLGEQFF.

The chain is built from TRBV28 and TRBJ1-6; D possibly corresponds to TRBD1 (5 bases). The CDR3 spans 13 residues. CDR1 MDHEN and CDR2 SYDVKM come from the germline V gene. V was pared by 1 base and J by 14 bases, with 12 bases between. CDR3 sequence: CASSLLDISTLHF. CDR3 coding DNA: TGTGCCAGCAGTTTATTGGACATTTCTACCCTCCACTTT.

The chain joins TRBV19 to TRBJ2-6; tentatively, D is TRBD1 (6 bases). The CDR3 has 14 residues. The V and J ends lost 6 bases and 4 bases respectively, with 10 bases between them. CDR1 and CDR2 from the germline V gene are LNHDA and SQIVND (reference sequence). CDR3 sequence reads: CASSQGYGANVLTF. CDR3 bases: TGTGCCAGTAGCCAGGGGTACGGGGCCAACGTCCTGACTTTC.

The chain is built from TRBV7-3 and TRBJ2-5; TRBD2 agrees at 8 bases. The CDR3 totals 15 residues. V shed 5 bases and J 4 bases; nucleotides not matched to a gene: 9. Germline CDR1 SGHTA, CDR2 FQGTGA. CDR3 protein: CASSPYVGGAETQYF. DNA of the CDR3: TGTGCCAGCAGCCCGTATGTCGGGGGGGCAGAGACCCAGTACTTC.

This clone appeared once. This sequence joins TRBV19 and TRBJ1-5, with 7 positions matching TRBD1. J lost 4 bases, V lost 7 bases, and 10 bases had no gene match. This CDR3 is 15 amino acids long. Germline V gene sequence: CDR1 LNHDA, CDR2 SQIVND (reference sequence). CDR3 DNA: TGTGCCAGTAAACGACAGGGAGGGGATAATCAGCCCCAGCATTTT. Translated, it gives CASKRQGGDNQPQHF.

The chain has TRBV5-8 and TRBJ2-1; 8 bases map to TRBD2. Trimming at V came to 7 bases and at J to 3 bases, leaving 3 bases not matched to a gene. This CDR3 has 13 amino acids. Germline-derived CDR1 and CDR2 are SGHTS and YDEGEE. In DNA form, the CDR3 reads TGTGCCAGCGGTAGCGGGGACTACAATGAGCAGTTCTTC. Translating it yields CASGSGDYNEQFF. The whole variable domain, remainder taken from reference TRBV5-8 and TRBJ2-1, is EAGVTQSPTHLIKTRGQQATLRCSPISGHTSVYWYQQALGLGLQFLLWYDEGEERNRGNFPPRFSGRQFPNYSSELNVNALELEDSALYLCASGSGDYNEQFFGPGTRLTVL.

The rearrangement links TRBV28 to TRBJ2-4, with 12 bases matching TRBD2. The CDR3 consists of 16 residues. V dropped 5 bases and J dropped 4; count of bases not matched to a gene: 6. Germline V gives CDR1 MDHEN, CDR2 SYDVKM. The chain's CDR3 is CASSPPSGGGKNIQYF. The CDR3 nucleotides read TGTGCCAGCAGTCCGCCTAGCGGGGGGGGAAAAAACATTCAGTACTTC.

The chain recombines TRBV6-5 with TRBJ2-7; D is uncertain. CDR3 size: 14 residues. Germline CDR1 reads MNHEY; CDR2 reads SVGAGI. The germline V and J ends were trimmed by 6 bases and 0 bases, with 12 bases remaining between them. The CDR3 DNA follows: TGTGCCAGCAGGTCCGGGCCGGGCTCCTACGAGCAGTACTTC. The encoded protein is CASRSGPGSYEQYF.

CDR3 in amino acids: CASSRQTAHYGYTF. CDR3 nucleotide sequence: TGTGCCAGCAGCAGACAGACAGCGCACTATGGCTACACCTTC. The chain uses TRBV21-1 and TRBJ1-2; TRBD1 was called by the table and not checked on the DNA. TRBV21-1 corresponds to a pseudogene. The CDR3 has 14 residues.

CDR3: CASSETTGGWETQYF. The CDR3 region has the DNA TGTGCCAGCAGTGAAACGACGGGGGGATGGGAGACCCAGTACTTC. The chain combines TRBV6-1 with TRBJ2-5; 7 bases match TRBD2. CDR3 length: 15 amino acids. Germline CDR1 is MNHNS and CDR2 is SASEGT. J lost 5 bases, V lost 2 bases, and 8 bases had no gene match.

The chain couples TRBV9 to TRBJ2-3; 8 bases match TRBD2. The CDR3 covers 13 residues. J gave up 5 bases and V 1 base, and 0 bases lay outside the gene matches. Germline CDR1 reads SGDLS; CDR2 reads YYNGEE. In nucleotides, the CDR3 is TGTGCCAGCAGCGTACTAGCGGGAGATACGCAGTATTTT. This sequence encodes CASSVLAGDTQYF. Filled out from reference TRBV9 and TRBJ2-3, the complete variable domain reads DSGVTQTPKHLITATGQRVTLRCSPRSGDLSVYWYQQSLDQGLQFLIQYYNGEERAKGNILERFSAQQFPDLHSELNLSSLELGDSALYFCASSVLAGDTQYFGPGTRLTVL.

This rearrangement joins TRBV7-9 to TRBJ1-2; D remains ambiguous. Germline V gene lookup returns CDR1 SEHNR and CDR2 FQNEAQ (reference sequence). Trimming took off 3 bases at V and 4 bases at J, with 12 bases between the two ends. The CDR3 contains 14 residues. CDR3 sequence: CASSFQSTRYGYTF. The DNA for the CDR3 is TGTGCCAGCAGCTTTCAGTCGACACGCTATGGCTACACCTTC. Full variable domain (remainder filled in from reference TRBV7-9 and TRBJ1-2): DTGVSQNPRHKITKRGQNVTFRCDPISEHNRLYWYRQTLGQGPEFLTYFQNEAQLEKSRLLSDRFSAERPKGSFSTLEIQRTEQGDSAMYLCASSFQSTRYGYTFGSGTRLTVV.

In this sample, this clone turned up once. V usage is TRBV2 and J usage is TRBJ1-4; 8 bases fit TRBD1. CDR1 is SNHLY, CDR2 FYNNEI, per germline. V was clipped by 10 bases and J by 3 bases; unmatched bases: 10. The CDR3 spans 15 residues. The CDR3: CATGRQGQSNEKLFF. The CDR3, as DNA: TGTGCCACAGGCCGACAGGGGCAGTCTAATGAAAAACTGTTTTTT. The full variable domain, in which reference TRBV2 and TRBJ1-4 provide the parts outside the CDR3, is EPEVTQTPSHQVTQMGQEVILRCVPISNHLYFYWYRQILGQKVEFLVSFYNNEISEKSEIFDDQFSVERPDGSNFTLKIRSTKLEDSAMYFCATGRQGQSNEKLFFGSGTQLSVL.